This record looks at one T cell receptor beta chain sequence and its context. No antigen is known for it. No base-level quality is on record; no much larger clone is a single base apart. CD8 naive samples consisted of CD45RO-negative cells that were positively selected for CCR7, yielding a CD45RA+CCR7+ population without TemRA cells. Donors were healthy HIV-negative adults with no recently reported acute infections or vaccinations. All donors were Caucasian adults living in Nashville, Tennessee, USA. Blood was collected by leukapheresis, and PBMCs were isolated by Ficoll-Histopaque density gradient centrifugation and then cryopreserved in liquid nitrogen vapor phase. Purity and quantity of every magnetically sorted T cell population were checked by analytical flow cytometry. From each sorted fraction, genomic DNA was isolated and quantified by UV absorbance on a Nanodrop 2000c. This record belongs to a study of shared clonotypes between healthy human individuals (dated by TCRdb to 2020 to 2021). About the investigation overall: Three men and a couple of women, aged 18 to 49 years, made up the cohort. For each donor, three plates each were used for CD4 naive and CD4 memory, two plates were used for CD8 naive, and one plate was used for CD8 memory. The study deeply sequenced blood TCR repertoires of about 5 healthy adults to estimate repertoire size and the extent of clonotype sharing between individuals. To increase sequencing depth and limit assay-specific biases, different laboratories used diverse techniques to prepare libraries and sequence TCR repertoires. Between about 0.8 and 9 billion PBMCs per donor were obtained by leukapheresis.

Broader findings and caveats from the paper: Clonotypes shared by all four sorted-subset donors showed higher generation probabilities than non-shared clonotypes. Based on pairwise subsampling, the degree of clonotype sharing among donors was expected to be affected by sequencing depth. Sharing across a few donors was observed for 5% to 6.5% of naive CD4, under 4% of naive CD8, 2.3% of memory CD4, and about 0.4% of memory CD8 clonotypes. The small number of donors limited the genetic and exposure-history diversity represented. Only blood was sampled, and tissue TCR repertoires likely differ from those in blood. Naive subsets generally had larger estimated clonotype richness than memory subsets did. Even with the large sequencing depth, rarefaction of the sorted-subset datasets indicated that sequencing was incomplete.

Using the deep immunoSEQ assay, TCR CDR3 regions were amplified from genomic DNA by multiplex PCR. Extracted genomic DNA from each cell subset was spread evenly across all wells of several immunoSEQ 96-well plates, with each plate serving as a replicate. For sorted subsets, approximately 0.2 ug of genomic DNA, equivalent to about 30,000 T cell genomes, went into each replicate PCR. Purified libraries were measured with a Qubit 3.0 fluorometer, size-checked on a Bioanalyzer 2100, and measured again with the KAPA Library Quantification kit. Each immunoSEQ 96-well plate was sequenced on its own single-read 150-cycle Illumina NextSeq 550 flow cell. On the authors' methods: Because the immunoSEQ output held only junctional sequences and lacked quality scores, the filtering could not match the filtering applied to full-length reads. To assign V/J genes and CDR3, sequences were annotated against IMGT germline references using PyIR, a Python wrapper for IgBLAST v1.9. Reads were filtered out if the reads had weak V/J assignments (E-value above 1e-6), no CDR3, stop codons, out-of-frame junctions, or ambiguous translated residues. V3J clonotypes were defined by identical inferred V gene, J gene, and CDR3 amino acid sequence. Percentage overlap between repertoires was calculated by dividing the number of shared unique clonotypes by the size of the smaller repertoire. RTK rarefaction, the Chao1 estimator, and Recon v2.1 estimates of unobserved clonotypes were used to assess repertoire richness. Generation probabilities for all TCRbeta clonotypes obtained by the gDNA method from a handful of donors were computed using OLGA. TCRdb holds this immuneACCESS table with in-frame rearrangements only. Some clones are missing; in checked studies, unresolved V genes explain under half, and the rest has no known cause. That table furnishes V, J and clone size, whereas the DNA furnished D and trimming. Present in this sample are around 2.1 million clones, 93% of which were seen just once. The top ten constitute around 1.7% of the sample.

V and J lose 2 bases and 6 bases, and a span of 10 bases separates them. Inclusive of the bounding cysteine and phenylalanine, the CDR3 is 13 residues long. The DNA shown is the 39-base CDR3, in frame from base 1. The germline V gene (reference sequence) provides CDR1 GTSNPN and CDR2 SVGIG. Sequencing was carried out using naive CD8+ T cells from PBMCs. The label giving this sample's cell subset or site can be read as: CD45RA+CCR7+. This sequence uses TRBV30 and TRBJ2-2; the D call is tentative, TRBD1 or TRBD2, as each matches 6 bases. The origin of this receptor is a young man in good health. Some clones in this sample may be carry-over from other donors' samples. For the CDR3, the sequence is CAWSWGAAGELFF. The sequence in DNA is TGTGCCTGGAGTTGGGGGGCTGCCGGGGAGCTGTTTTTT.